A selection of T cell receptor beta chains follows, all from one sample in a study of identical twins. Using its own MiXCR run on the 5' RACE reads, TCRdb lists one record per CDR3 protein. The sample has about 460,000 distinct CDR3 sequences; over 12% are singletons. The sample also formed part of further work on yellow fever vaccine responses in identical twins.

Material for sequencing was CD4+ T cells sorted from blood. Source of these receptors: a woman under 30 in good health. The CDR3 runs from the conserved cysteine through the conserved F or W. A D gene is named only where the DNA matches it firmly. Clone sizes are given selectively: once, few, many, or a class where the clone is expanded.

size	D	J	V	CDR3	DNA
-	TRBD2	TRBJ2-5	TRBV28	CASSLGLGQETQYF	TGTGCCAGCAGTCTTGGACTAGGTCAAGAGACCCAGTACTTC
few	-	TRBJ1-6	TRBV7-2	CASRAQSSYNSPLHF	TGTGCCAGCAGGGCACAGAGCTCCTATAATTCACCCCTCCACTTT
-	-	TRBJ2-3	TRBV12-3/TRBV12-4	CASLPSGTDTQYF	TGTGCCAGCCTCCCCTCGGGCACAGATACGCAGTATTTT
-	TRBD2	TRBJ2-7	TRBV20-1	CSAPSGGPYEQYF	TGCAGTGCTCCCAGCGGGGGGCCCTACGAGCAGTACTTC
many	-	TRBJ2-7	TRBV10-3	CAISESAALSYEQYF	TGTGCCATCAGTGAGTCGGCAGCTCTTTCCTACGAGCAGTACTTC
-	TRBD1	TRBJ2-3	TRBV24-1	CATSDPGPPQGARADTQYF	TGTGCCACCAGTGACCCAGGCCCCCCCCAGGGGGCGCGGGCAGATACGCAGTATTTT
-	TRBD1	TRBJ2-3	TRBV7-2	CASSLTTGVYDTQYF	TGTGCCAGCAGCTTGACGACAGGGGTGTACGATACGCAGTATTTT
-	TRBD2	TRBJ2-1	TRBV4-3	CASSQDLTSGRSSYNEQFF	TGCGCCAGCAGCCAAGATCTGACTAGCGGGAGGTCCTCCTACAATGAGCAGTTCTTC
few	-	TRBJ2-5	TRBV4-2	CASSQRQLGRETQYF	TGTGCCAGCAGCCAACGACAACTAGGTCGGGAGACCCAGTACTTC
few	TRBD2	TRBJ2-1	TRBV6-1	CASKISGGAYNEQFF	TGTGCCAGTAAGATTAGCGGGGGGGCTTACAATGAGCAGTTCTTC
few	TRBD1	TRBJ2-2	TRBV5-1	CASSMGQPVELFF	TGCGCCAGCAGCATGGGACAGCCGGTGGAGCTGTTTTTT
few	-	TRBJ2-3	TRBV24-1	CATSDPGVDTQYF	TGTGCCACCAGTGATCCAGGGGTAGATACGCAGTATTTT
few	TRBD1	TRBJ2-7	TRBV6-2/TRBV6-3	CASNPDRGGEQYF	TGTGCCAGCAACCCGGACAGGGGCGGCGAGCAGTACTTC
few	TRBD2	TRBJ2-7	TRBV28	CASSFERELNEQYF	TGTGCCAGCAGTTTTGAGCGGGAGTTAAACGAGCAGTACTTC
few	-	TRBJ1-1	TRBV11-2	CASSLGQQQNTEAFF	TGTGCCAGCAGCTTAGGTCAGCAGCAGAACACTGAAGCTTTCTTT
few	-	TRBJ1-2	TRBV27	CASAPRGTIYGYTF	TGTGCCAGCGCCCCACGCGGGACAATCTATGGCTACACCTTC
-	-	TRBJ2-7	TRBV5-1	CASSLEAPQYEQYF	TGCGCCAGCAGCTTGGAAGCTCCTCAGTACGAGCAGTACTTC
few	-	TRBJ2-2	TRBV28	CASSLMAGITGELFF	TGTGCCAGCAGTTTGATGGCGGGTATCACCGGGGAGCTGTTTTTT
-	TRBD1	TRBJ2-7	TRBV20-1	CSARDRGRQYF	TGCAGTGCTAGGGACAGGGGGCGGCAGTACTTC
few	-	TRBJ2-3	TRBV29-1	CSVEEGGYTQYF	TGCAGCGTTGAAGAGGGGGGCTATACGCAGTATTTT
-	TRBD2	TRBJ2-2	TRBV20-1	CSARAASGGVYTGELFF	TGCAGTGCTAGAGCAGCGAGCGGGGGGGTGTACACCGGGGAGCTGTTTTTT
many	-	TRBJ2-7	TRBV3-1	CASSQAFSGYEQYF	TGTGCCAGCAGCCAAGCCTTCTCAGGCTACGAGCAGTACTTC
-	-	TRBJ1-1	TRBV20-1	CSAPVVGREEVNTEAFF	TGCAGTGCCCCCGTGGTGGGGCGGGAAGAGGTGAACACTGAAGCTTTCTTT
few	TRBD2	TRBJ2-5	TRBV12-3/TRBV12-4	CASRLAGGKETQYF	TGTGCCAGCAGATTAGCGGGGGGGAAGGAGACCCAGTACTTC
-	-	TRBJ2-7	TRBV4-1	CASSQGHRRDEQYF	TGCGCCAGCAGCCAAGGGCACCGTCGGGACGAGCAGTACTTC
-	TRBD2	TRBJ2-5	TRBV4-2	CASSQRPAGGTQETQYF	TGTGCCAGCAGCCAAAGGCCAGCGGGGGGGACCCAAGAGACCCAGTACTTC
-	TRBD1	TRBJ2-2	TRBV12-3/TRBV12-4	CASRNRVQGDTGELFF	TGTGCCAGCAGGAACAGAGTCCAGGGGGACACCGGGGAGCTGTTTTTT
-	-	TRBJ2-7	TRBV28	CASSLVGEDYEQYF	TGTGCCAGCAGTTTGGTGGGTGAAGACTACGAGCAGTACTTC
-	-	TRBJ1-5	TRBV3-1	CASSQGEGTSQPQHF	TGTGCCAGCAGCCAAGGAGAGGGAACAAGTCAGCCCCAGCATTTT
-	TRBD2	TRBJ2-3	TRBV2	CASSGSGEPTDTQYF	TGTGCCAGCAGTGGTAGCGGGGAACCCACAGATACGCAGTATTTT
-	-	TRBJ2-1	TRBV7-2	CASSAGLVNEQFF	TGTGCCAGCAGCGCTGGACTCGTAAATGAGCAGTTCTTC
-	-	TRBJ1-6	TRBV6-5	CATQNDRNSPLHF	TGTGCCACACAAAATGACCGGAACTCACCCCTCCACTTT
many	-	TRBJ2-5	TRBV29-1	CSVGPGETQYF	TGCAGCGTCGGACCTGGGGAGACCCAGTACTTC
-	-	TRBJ1-1	TRBV29-1	CSSQRVMNTEAFF	TGCAGCTCACAGAGGGTTATGAACACTGAAGCTTTCTTT
few	TRBD1	TRBJ2-2	TRBV6-1	CASRPTGDINGELFF	TGTGCCAGCAGGCCTACAGGGGATATTAACGGGGAGCTGTTTTTT
few	TRBD1	TRBJ1-2	TRBV27	CASSSLETGGGGYTF	TGTGCCAGCAGTTCGTTAGAGACAGGGGGCGGTGGCTACACCTTC
-	-	TRBJ2-1	TRBV7-9	CASSPRSLVDEQFF	TGTGCCAGCAGCCCCCGATCCCTTGTGGATGAGCAGTTCTTC
-	TRBD2	TRBJ2-2	TRBV7-3	CASSLTGRGYTGELFF	TGTGCCAGCAGCTTAACGGGGAGGGGATACACCGGGGAGCTGTTTTTT
many	TRBD1	TRBJ2-1	TRBV28	CASRGRDRGRNEQFF	TGTGCCAGCAGGGGACGGGACAGGGGGCGCAATGAGCAGTTCTTC
many	TRBD1	TRBJ2-3	TRBV20-1	CSARGQGKLDTQYF	TGCAGTGCGCGGGGACAGGGGAAATTGGATACGCAGTATTTT
-	TRBD2	TRBJ2-3	TRBV28	CASSRGGAGGLADTQYF	TGTGCCAGCAGTAGAGGGGGCGCGGGGGGGCTGGCAGATACGCAGTATTTT
-	TRBD2	TRBJ2-1	TRBV6-1	CASSADQRGNEQFF	TGTGCCAGCAGTGCAGATCAGCGGGGGAATGAGCAGTTCTTC
-	TRBD2	TRBJ2-5	TRBV7-2	CASSQGGRGFETQYF	TGTGCCAGCAGCCAGGGTGGGCGGGGGTTCGAGACCCAGTACTTC
many	TRBD1	TRBJ2-2	TRBV4-3	CASSQGDRAYTGELFF	TGCGCCAGCAGCCAAGGAGACAGGGCCTACACCGGGGAGCTGTTTTTT
few	-	TRBJ2-7	TRBV3-1	CASSQGQTNTYEQYF	TGTGCCAGCAGCCAAGGGCAGACAAACACCTACGAGCAGTACTTC
-	TRBD1	TRBJ2-5	TRBV20-1	CSARMTGETQYF	TGCAGTGCTAGAATGACAGGGGAGACCCAGTACTTC
many	-	TRBJ2-7	TRBV7-9	CASTTKGHEQYF	TGTGCCAGCACAACTAAAGGCCACGAGCAGTACTTC
-	TRBD2	TRBJ2-5	TRBV12-3/TRBV12-4	CASRRAGTQETQYF	TGTGCCAGCAGGAGAGCGGGGACCCAAGAGACCCAGTACTTC
-	-	TRBJ1-6	TRBV20-1	CSARAGTGNSPLHF	TGCAGTGCTAGAGCCGGGACGGGGAATTCACCCCTCCACTTT
many	-	TRBJ1-4	TRBV29-1	CSVGWSGEKLFF	TGCAGCGTCGGGTGGAGCGGTGAAAAACTGTTTTTT
many	-	TRBJ2-2	TRBV5-1	CASSLRSGFANTGELFF	TGCGCCAGCAGCTTGCGAAGCGGTTTCGCGAACACCGGGGAGCTGTTTTTT
few	-	TRBJ2-7	TRBV15	CATSRGYGRVAYEQYF	TGTGCCACCAGCAGGGGATACGGCAGAGTGGCCTACGAGCAGTACTTC
few	-	TRBJ2-2	TRBV6-4	CASSVQLAGELFF	TGTGCCAGCAGTGTGCAGCTAGCCGGGGAGCTGTTTTTT
-	TRBD1	TRBJ2-7	TRBV14	CASSQEERGLLVYEQYF	TGTGCCAGCAGCCAAGAGGAAAGGGGGCTATTAGTCTACGAGCAGTACTTC
-	TRBD1	TRBJ2-3	TRBV27	CASRNRDRGHDTQYF	TGTGCCAGCAGAAACCGGGACAGGGGGCACGATACGCAGTATTTT
-	-	TRBJ1-2	TRBV24-1	CATSERNYGYTF	TGTGCCACCAGTGAGCGGAACTATGGCTACACCTTC
-	-	TRBJ2-1	TRBV12-3/TRBV12-4	CASRDQKMTVGYNEQFF	TGTGCCAGCAGGGACCAAAAAATGACAGTAGGCTACAATGAGCAGTTCTTC